One and the same sample provided the 30 T cell receptor beta chains below, sequenced in a study of cytomegalovirus exposure and HLA in healthy donors. The PCR had 60 Vbeta and 13 Jbeta primers. Repertoires were generated with immunoSEQ multiplex PCR, while TCRdb's copy carries only in-frame clones and drops some. Of 200,000 to 250,000 clones in the sample, approximately 80% were seen once. Sequencing used PBMCs. The receptors were gathered from a man aged 50-60 years in good health and CMV-seronegative.

The chain recombines TRBV19 with TRBJ1-5; TRBD1 matches 9 bases. V lost 3 bases and J lost 4; bases outside the gene matches: 1. The CDR3 loop spans 14 amino acids. Per germline, CDR1 LNHDA and CDR2 SQIVND (reference sequence). The CDR3 region has the DNA TGTGCCAGTAGTATGGGGACAGGGAATCAGCCCCAGCATTTT. Its protein is CASSMGTGNQPQHF.

The rearrangement uses TRBV7-3 and TRBJ2-2; the D gene is possibly TRBD2 (5 bases). The germline gives CDR1 SGHTA, CDR2 FQGTGA. V lost 5 bases, J lost 7 bases, and 14 bases lay in between. The CDR3 loop spans 14 amino acids. The CDR3, as DNA: TGTGCCAGCAGCCCCGCCTCGGGGAACGGGGAGCTGTTTTTT. Translated: CASSPASGNGELFF.

The rearrangement links TRBV6-5 to TRBJ2-3, with TRBD2 matching over 7 bases. The V gene end was trimmed by 1 base and the J gene end by 4 bases; junction bases not matched to a gene: 2. Germline V gene lookup returns CDR1 MNHEY and CDR2 SVGAGI. The CDR3 runs 14 residues. The DNA of the CDR3 is TGTGCCAGCAGTTACTTGGGGAGGGCAGATACGCAGTATTTT. It specifies CASSYLGRADTQYF.

The chain links TRBV6-5 to TRBJ2-7; 8 bases fit TRBD2. From germline, CDR1 is MNHEY and CDR2 SVGAGI. V lost 6 bases, J lost 4 bases, and 8 bases stayed unmatched. The CDR3 contains 14 residues. The CDR3 region is CASSRGGTGYEQYF. For the CDR3, the DNA is TGTGCCAGCAGCCGCGGGGGGACGGGGTACGAGCAGTACTTC.

The CDR3 here is CASSKGVWDGYTF. The DNA for the CDR3 is TGTGCCAGCAGCAAAGGAGTGTGGGATGGCTACACCTTC. V is TRBV28 and J is TRBJ1-2, with no clear D. The CDR3 loop spans 13 amino acids. Per germline, CDR1 MDHEN and CDR2 SYDVKM. The ends were cut back, 6 bases at V and 6 bases at J, with 14 bases in the middle.

The chain joins TRBV9 to TRBJ1-6; 7 nucleotides line up with TRBD1. The V and J ends lost 3 bases and 0 bases, in that order; junction bases with no gene match: 15. In germline, CDR1 is SGDLS, CDR2 YYNGEE. This CDR3 region has 20 residues. The CDR3 reads CASSGGGPRVLSSYNSPLHF. CDR3 DNA: TGTGCCAGCAGCGGAGGGGGCCCACGCGTCCTGAGCTCCTATAATTCACCCCTCCACTTT.

The V gene is TRBV18, the J gene TRBJ2-7, with 7 bases aligning to TRBD2. The junction had 5 bases not matched to a gene; V was cut back by 6 bases and J by 6 bases. Germline CDR1 is KGHSH and CDR2 is LQKENI. This CDR3 is 12 amino acids long. CDR3 nucleotide sequence: TGTGCCAGCTCTCCCAGGGAGGGCGAGCAGTACTTC. It specifies CASSPREGEQYF.

The J gene is TRBJ1-4, the V gene TRBV5-1, with D perhaps matching TRBD1 (5 bases). V was cut by 4 bases and J by 0 bases, with 10 bases left in between. The CDR3 is 15 amino acids. The germline V gene encodes CDR1 SGHRS and CDR2 YFSETQ. The CDR3: CASSGQGATNEKLFF. The CDR3, as DNA: TGCGCCAGCAGCGGCCAGGGTGCAACTAATGAAAAACTGTTTTTT.

V gene TRBV7-3 combines with J gene TRBJ2-3, with D uncertain. Deletions cut 5 bases from V and 0 bases from J, with 6 bases between. CDR1 SGHTA and CDR2 FQGTGA come from the germline V gene. This CDR3 is built from 13 residues. The CDR3 DNA reads as TGTGCCAGCAGCCCTTCTAGCACAGATACGCAGTATTTT. Amino acid sequence: CASSPSSTDTQYF.

This clone showed up just once. The rearrangement uses TRBV7-6 and TRBJ2-1; TRBD2 matches at 9 bases. The trim removed 8 bases at V and 0 bases at J, leaving 17 bases unmatched. Germline V gene sequence: CDR1 SGHVS, CDR2 FNYEAQ. The CDR3 runs 19 residues. The CDR3 here is CASGGPGAGGLSSYNEQFF. Here the CDR3 DNA reads TGTGCCAGCGGCGGTCCCGGGGCGGGAGGGCTCAGCTCCTACAATGAGCAGTTCTTC.

The chain joins TRBV28 to TRBJ2-7; tentative D call: TRBD1 (6 bases). With 5 bases removed from V and 4 bases from J, the gap between germline ends came to 18 bases. Germline V gives CDR1 MDHEN, CDR2 SYDVKM. The CDR3 length is 15 residues. The CDR3 is CASSGTGQGFYEQYF. In nucleotides, the CDR3 is TGTGCCAGCAGTGGAACAGGCCAGGGGTTTTACGAGCAGTACTTC.

The chain couples TRBV27 to TRBJ2-7; 8 bases match TRBD1. Germline V lookup: CDR1 MNHEY, CDR2 SMNVEV (reference sequence). There are 14 residues in the CDR3. V lost 6 bases to trimming and J lost 3 bases; unmatched junction nucleotides: 7. The CDR3: CASSPRGPLYEQYF. CDR3 coding DNA: TGTGCCAGCAGCCCCAGGGGGCCTCTCTACGAGCAGTACTTC.

The V call is TRBV28, the J call TRBJ1-5, with D tentatively TRBD1 (6 bases). This CDR3 has 17 amino acids. The V end was cut by 2 bases, the J end by 0 bases, with 14 bases between. The germline V gene encodes CDR1 MDHEN and CDR2 SYDVKM. The CDR3, as DNA: TGTGCCAGCAGTTTAGTCGGACAGCGTTATAGCAATCAGCCCCAGCATTTT. Translated: CASSLVGQRYSNQPQHF.

The genes are TRBV7-9 and TRBJ2-5, with D unclear. Trimming removed 2 bases at V and 1 base at J, with 8 bases between. The germline CDR1 and CDR2 sequences are SEHNR and FQNEAQ (reference sequence). This CDR3 region has 14 residues. CDR3 DNA: TGTGCCAGCAGCTTAAACTATCTCCAAGAGACCCAGTACTTC. Its protein is CASSLNYLQETQYF.

The V gene is TRBV7-9, the J gene TRBJ2-1; TRBD2 agrees at 9 bases. The CDR3 contains 15 residues. V trimming: 2 bases; J trimming: 4 bases; junction bases outside the gene matches: 3. The germline gives CDR1 SEHNR, CDR2 FQNEAQ (reference sequence). This CDR3 is CASSLLLAGYNEQFF. The CDR3 nucleotides are TGTGCCAGCAGCTTACTCCTAGCGGGGTACAATGAGCAGTTCTTC.

The chain combines TRBV18 with TRBJ2-7; 9 bases are shared with TRBD2. The ends lost 6 bases at V and 7 bases at J; junction bases unmatched: 19. The V gene's germline CDR1 is KGHSH and CDR2 LQKENI. The CDR3 runs to 17 residues. This CDR3 is CASSPRGSAGGLGEQYF. CDR3 DNA: TGTGCCAGCTCCCCTCGAGGGTCGGCGGGAGGGCTCGGGGAGCAGTACTTC.

This CDR3 reads CASSPTTSAPSTDTQYF. The CDR3, as DNA: TGTGCCAGCAGCCCAACGACTAGCGCCCCTAGCACAGATACGCAGTATTTT. This chain links TRBV7-2 with TRBJ2-3, with 8 nucleotides matching TRBD2. CDR3 length: 17 amino acids. The germline gives CDR1 SGHTA, CDR2 FQGNSA. J was trimmed by 0 bases and V by 5 bases; bases with no gene match: 10.

The rearrangement links TRBV5-1 to TRBJ2-5; D is perhaps TRBD1 (6 bases). Per the germline V gene, CDR1 is SGHRS and CDR2 is YFSETQ. V lost 4 bases to trimming and J lost 5 bases, with 15 bases between them. This CDR3 is built from 14 residues. The DNA of the CDR3 is TGCGCCAGCAGCCCGTACAGGGCTCGGGAGACCCAGTACTTC. Its translation is CASSPYRARETQYF. Combining the CDR3 with reference TRBV5-1 and TRBJ2-5 gives the whole variable domain KAGVTQTPRYLIKTRGQQVTLSCSPISGHRSVSWYQQTPGQGLQFLFEYFSETQRNKGNFPGRFSGRQFSNSRSEMNVSTLELGDSALYLCASSPYRARETQYFGPGTRLLVL.

The chain joins TRBV5-1 to TRBJ2-3; TRBD1 agrees at 9 bases. The CDR3 contains 15 residues. V was clipped by 3 bases and J by 3 bases; unmatched bases: 5. Germline-derived CDR1 and CDR2 are SGHRS and YFSETQ. CDR3 coding DNA: TGCGCCAGCAGCTCCCCGGGACAGGGAACAGATACGCAGTATTTT. Protein sequence: CASSSPGQGTDTQYF.

CDR3 amino acids: CASSPRGRGHEQYF. CDR3 coding DNA: TGTGCCAGTAGTCCCAGGGGCAGGGGCCACGAGCAGTACTTC. V usage is TRBV19 and J usage is TRBJ2-7; D perhaps matches TRBD1 (6 bases). There are 14 residues in the CDR3. V was clipped by 5 bases and J by 5 bases, with 16 bases between them. CDR1 LNHDA and CDR2 SQIVND come from the germline V gene (reference sequence).

The genes are TRBV5-5 and TRBJ2-2; D is perhaps TRBD2 (5 bases). Germline-derived CDR1 and CDR2 are SGHKS and YYEKEE (reference sequence). Trimming took off 4 bases at V and 7 bases at J, with 17 bases between the two ends. The CDR3 covers 15 residues. The CDR3 sequence is CASSPVLADGGELFF. The DNA of the CDR3 is TGTGCCAGCAGCCCCGTGCTAGCTGATGGCGGGGAGCTGTTTTTT.

V gene TRBV15 combines with J gene TRBJ1-1; D is unresolved. Trimming shortened V by 3 bases and J by 3 bases, and 11 bases separated the two germline ends. Germline CDR1 and CDR2: LNHNV and YYDKDF (reference sequence). The CDR3 contains 14 residues. CDR3 sequence: CATSREVLDTEAFF. The CDR3 DNA is TGTGCCACCAGCAGGGAGGTCCTAGACACTGAAGCTTTCTTT.

CDR3 nucleotides: TGTGCCAGCAGCTCCGGGACAATTGGTGGCTACACCTTC. Its protein product is CASSSGTIGGYTF. This chain uses TRBV5-6 with TRBJ1-2; D perhaps matches TRBD1 (6 bases). This CDR3 has 13 amino acids. Trimming took 3 bases from V and 7 from J, leaving 13 bases between them. CDR1 and CDR2 from the germline V gene are SGHDT and YYEEEE.

The V gene is TRBV18, the J gene TRBJ1-5; D is ambiguous. The CDR3 loop spans 13 amino acids. Germline values: CDR1 KGHSH, CDR2 LQKENI. Trimming took 0 bases from V and 4 from J, leaving 4 bases between them. CDR3 in amino acids: CASSPPENQPQHF. The CDR3 bases are TGTGCCAGCTCACCACCCGAGAATCAGCCCCAGCATTTT.

This sequence joins TRBV18 and TRBJ2-5; perhaps TRBD1 as D (5 bases). The germline V gene encodes CDR1 KGHSH and CDR2 LQKENI. Trimming removed 0 bases from V and 2 bases from J, with 16 bases in between. The CDR3 has 17 residues. In nucleotides, the CDR3 is TGTGCCAGCTCACCACCGCTCTCGTGGGGCCGGCAAGAGACCCAGTACTTC. This codes for CASSPPLSWGRQETQYF.

V gene TRBV14 combines with J gene TRBJ1-2, with a weak D call TRBD1 (5 bases). The V end was cut by 4 bases, the J end by 1 base, with 13 bases between. From germline, CDR1 is SGHDN and CDR2 FVKESK. The CDR3 has 15 residues. CDR3 amino acids: CASSPGFFDNYGYTF. Here the CDR3 DNA reads TGTGCCAGCAGCCCAGGGTTTTTTGATAACTATGGCTACACCTTC.

V usage is TRBV6-5 and J usage is TRBJ2-2; 7 bases fit TRBD1. CDR1 is MNHEY and CDR2 is SVGAGI in the germline V gene. J gave up 4 bases and V 2 bases, and 4 bases lay outside the gene matches. The CDR3 spans 15 residues. CDR3 region: CASSYGGQFTGELFF. The CDR3 DNA sequence: TGTGCCAGCAGTTACGGGGGACAGTTCACCGGGGAGCTGTTTTTT.

The rearrangement uses TRBV29-1 and TRBJ1-1; possibly TRBD1 for D (6 bases). This CDR3 comprises 13 residues. Looked up from germline, CDR1 is SQVTM and CDR2 is ANQGSEA. The CDR3 here is CTAGADRNTEAFF. The CDR3 DNA is TGCACCGCAGGGGCGGACAGGAACACTGAAGCTTTCTTT.

This rearrangement joins TRBV5-6 to TRBJ1-2, with D hard to call. The CDR3 length is 14 residues. Germline CDR1 SGHDT, CDR2 YYEEEE. The V end was cut by 0 bases, the J end by 4 bases, with 10 bases between. CDR3 sequence reads: CASSLAQFLYGYTF. CDR3 sequence (DNA): TGTGCCAGCAGCTTGGCACAGTTTCTCTATGGCTACACCTTC.

The chain joins TRBV27 to TRBJ2-2; 9 bases agree with TRBD2. Germline loops: CDR1 MNHEY, CDR2 SMNVEV (reference sequence). The CDR3 runs 14 residues. With 5 bases clipped from V and 4 bases from J, the junction kept 2 bases outside the gene matches. The CDR3 loop is CASSGGLATGELFF. The CDR3, as DNA: TGTGCCAGCAGTGGGGGACTAGCCACCGGGGAGCTGTTTTTT.